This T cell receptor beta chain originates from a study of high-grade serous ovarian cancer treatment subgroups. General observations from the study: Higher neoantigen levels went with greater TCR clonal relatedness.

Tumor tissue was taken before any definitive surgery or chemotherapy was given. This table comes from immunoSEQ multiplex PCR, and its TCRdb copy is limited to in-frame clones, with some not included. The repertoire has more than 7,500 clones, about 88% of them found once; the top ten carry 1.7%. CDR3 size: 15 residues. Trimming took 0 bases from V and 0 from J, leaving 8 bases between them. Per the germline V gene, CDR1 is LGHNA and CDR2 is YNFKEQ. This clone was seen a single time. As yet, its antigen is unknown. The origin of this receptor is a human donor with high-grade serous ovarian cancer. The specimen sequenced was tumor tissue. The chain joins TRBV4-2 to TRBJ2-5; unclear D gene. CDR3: CASSQERGNQETQYF. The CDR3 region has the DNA TGTGCCAGCAGCCAAGAACGAGGTAACCAAGAGACCCAGTACTTC.